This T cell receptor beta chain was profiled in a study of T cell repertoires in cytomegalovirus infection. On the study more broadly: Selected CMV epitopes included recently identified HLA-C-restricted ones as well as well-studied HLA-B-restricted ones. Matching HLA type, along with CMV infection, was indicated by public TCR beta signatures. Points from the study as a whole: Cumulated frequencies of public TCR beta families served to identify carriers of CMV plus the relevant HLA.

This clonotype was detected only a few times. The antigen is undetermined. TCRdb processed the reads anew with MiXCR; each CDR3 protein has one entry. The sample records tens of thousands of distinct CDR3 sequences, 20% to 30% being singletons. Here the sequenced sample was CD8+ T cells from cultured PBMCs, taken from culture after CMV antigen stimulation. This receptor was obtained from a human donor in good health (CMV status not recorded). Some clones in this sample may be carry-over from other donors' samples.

This CDR3 reads CSVEKQNTEAFF. CDR3 bases: TGCAGCGTTGAAAAGCAGAACACTGAAGCTTTCTTT. The rearrangement joins TRBV29-1 to TRBJ1-1; D is unresolved. CDR3 size: 12 residues. Germline V gene lookup returns CDR1 SQVTM and CDR2 ANQGSEA. V dropped 2 bases and J dropped 1 base, with 5 bases sitting between them. Full variable domain (remainder filled in from reference TRBV29-1 and TRBJ1-1): SAVISQKPSRDICQRGTSLTIQCQVDSQVTMMFWYRQQPGQSLTLIATANQGSEATYESGFVIDKFPISRPNLTFSTLTVSNMSPEDSSIYLCSVEKQNTEAFFGQGTRLTVV.